The 25 T cell receptor beta chains below were found in one sample sequenced in a study of blood T cell repertoires in COVID-19. Clones were read by immunoSEQ multiplex PCR, and TCRdb kept only the in-frame ones, dropping some. The data show about 83,000 clones, roughly 90% seen once. Specimen: peripheral blood. The receptors come from a woman aged 45 to 65 with active or convalescent COVID-19.

The genes are TRBV2 and TRBJ1-2; D ambiguous. The V end lost 1 base, the J end lost 6 bases, and 15 bases lay between the germline ends. Per the germline V gene, CDR1 is SNHLY and CDR2 is FYNNEI. This CDR3 has 15 amino acids. The CDR3 loop reads CASSEVRGKEDGYTF. The CDR3 nucleotides are TGTGCCAGCAGTGAAGTTCGAGGCAAGGAGGATGGCTACACCTTC.

The V call is TRBV11-3, the J call TRBJ2-1; TRBD1 aligns across 10 bases. The CDR3 sequence is 15 residues long. The V gene's germline CDR1 is SGHNT and CDR2 YENEEA. Germline trimming cut 4 bases from V and 9 bases from J; bases unmatched to any gene: 9. In DNA form, the CDR3 reads TGTGCCAGCAGCTCCTACCCGGGACAGGGGAGTGAGCAGTTCTTC. This encodes CASSSYPGQGSEQFF.

The CDR3 bases are TGTGCCAGCAACTTCGGGGGGCAGTTGTCAGATACGCAGTATTTT. Residues: CASNFGGQLSDTQYF. This sequence joins TRBV2 and TRBJ2-3; possible D gene TRBD2, 7 bases. CDR1 is SNHLY and CDR2 is FYNNEI in the germline V gene. Deletions cut 7 bases from V and 4 bases from J, with 18 bases between. This CDR3 has 15 residues.

The chain carries TRBV5-6 and TRBJ1-1, with D unclear. Trimming cost V 0 bases and J 3 bases, with 12 bases left between them. Germline values: CDR1 SGHDT, CDR2 YYEEEE. The CDR3 has 15 amino acids. CDR3 protein: CASSLVWQAHTEAFF. The CDR3 region has the DNA TGTGCCAGCAGCTTGGTTTGGCAGGCACACACTGAAGCTTTCTTT.

The chain couples TRBV10-2 to TRBJ2-6; D might be TRBD1 (6 bases). Deletions cut 4 bases from V and 4 bases from J, with 14 bases between. The CDR3 spans 16 residues. Looked up from germline, CDR1 is WSHSY and CDR2 is SAAADI. CDR3 nucleotides: TGCGCCAGCAGTGTCTCGACAGGCCCCGGGGCCAACGTCCTGACTTTC. Translation: CASSVSTGPGANVLTF.

The chain recombines TRBV15 with TRBJ1-4, with D tentatively TRBD1 (5 bases). V lost 0 bases and J 7 bases, leaving 15 bases between the germline ends. CDR1 and CDR2 (germline): LNHNV, YYDKDF (reference sequence). This CDR3 has 16 amino acids. This CDR3 reads CATSRDRRGGGEKLFF. The CDR3 region has the DNA TGTGCCACCAGCAGAGATCGGCGGGGCGGAGGTGAAAAACTGTTTTTT.

The chain employs TRBV3-1 (or the pseudogene TRBV3-2) and TRBJ1-1; D is uncertain. Germline loops: CDR1 LGHDT, CDR2 YNNKEL (reference sequence). The ends were cut back, 0 bases at V and 6 bases at J, with 5 bases in the middle. The CDR3 is made up of 12 amino acids. Here the CDR3 DNA reads TGTGCCAGCAGCCAAGATCTCTCTGAAGCTTTCTTT. Amino acid sequence: CASSQDLSEAFF.

V usage is TRBV6-2 or TRBV6-3 and J usage is TRBJ1-1; 11 nucleotides align to TRBD1. V lost 6 bases and J lost 4; bases outside the gene matches: 1. This CDR3 contains 13 residues. Germline loops: CDR1 MNHEY, CDR2 SVGEGT. Here the CDR3 DNA reads TGTGCCAGCAGCGGACAGGGGGCCACTGAAGCTTTCTTT. It codes for CASSGQGATEAFF.

The chain recombines TRBV7-9 with TRBJ2-1; 7 bases are a match to TRBD1. V lost 3 bases to trimming and J lost 4 bases; unmatched junction nucleotides: 0. Germline CDR1 is SEHNR and CDR2 is FQNEAQ (reference sequence). The CDR3 is 13 residues long. As DNA, the CDR3 is TGTGCCAGCAGCTTGGACAGGTACAATGAGCAGTTCTTC. Amino acids: CASSLDRYNEQFF.

This chain links TRBV19 with TRBJ1-5; D gene unclear. Germline V lookup: CDR1 LNHDA, CDR2 SQIVND (reference sequence). V dropped 5 bases and J dropped 0 bases, with 8 bases sitting between them. This CDR3 has 14 amino acids. CDR3 region: CASSDNYSNQPQHF. The CDR3 coding sequence is TGTGCCAGTAGTGACAATTATAGCAATCAGCCCCAGCATTTT.

The V call is TRBV6-1, the J call TRBJ1-2, with TRBD1 as a possible D gene (5 bases). Germline V gene lookup returns CDR1 MNHNS and CDR2 SASEGT. Trimming took off 2 bases at V and 7 bases at J, with 14 bases between the two ends. CDR3 length: 14 residues. CDR3 DNA sequence: TGTGCCAGCAGTGAATCTGGCGGGGGGATTGGCTACACCTTC. This translates into CASSESGGGIGYTF.

The V and J genes are TRBV5-1 and TRBJ1-1; D perhaps matches TRBD1 (5 bases). V was cut by 2 bases and J by 7 bases, with 12 bases left in between. Germline V gene lookup returns CDR1 SGHRS and CDR2 YFSETQ. The CDR3 has 13 amino acids. The CDR3 loop reads CASSFNQGYEAFF. DNA of the CDR3: TGCGCCAGCAGCTTTAATCAGGGTTATGAAGCTTTCTTT. Full variable domain (remainder filled in from reference TRBV5-1 and TRBJ1-1): KAGVTQTPRYLIKTRGQQVTLSCSPISGHRSVSWYQQTPGQGLQFLFEYFSETQRNKGNFPGRFSGRQFSNSRSEMNVSTLELGDSALYLCASSFNQGYEAFFGQGTRLTVV.

About this clone: At the DNA level, this CDR3 is encoded by other sequences in the same sample as well. The chain uses TRBV7-3 and TRBJ1-2; the D is unclear. V dropped 5 bases and J dropped 2 bases, with 15 bases sitting between them. This CDR3 comprises 15 residues. Germline loops: CDR1 SGHTA, CDR2 FQGTGA. The chain's CDR3 is CASSPGGVPNYGYTF. DNA for the CDR3: TGTGCCAGCAGCCCAGGCGGGGTCCCGAACTATGGCTACACCTTC. Full variable domain (rest looked up from reference TRBV7-3 and TRBJ1-2): GAGVSQTPSNKVTEKGKYVELRCDPISGHTALYWYRQSLGQGPEFLIYFQGTGAADDSGLPNDRFFAVRPEGSVSTLKIQRTERGDSAVYLCASSPGGVPNYGYTFGSGTRLTVV.

The CDR3 loop reads CATSDSGRVQGQEQFF. DNA of the CDR3: TGTGCCACCAGTGATTCAGGCAGGGTCCAAGGTCAGGAGCAGTTCTTC. The V and J genes are TRBV24-1 and TRBJ2-1, with a tentative D call TRBD1 (5 bases). Per germline, CDR1 KGHDR and CDR2 SFDVKD. This CDR3 is 16 amino acids long. The V end was cut by 2 bases, the J end by 10 bases, with 20 bases between.

The chain links TRBV6-6 to TRBJ1-1, with 11 bases fitting TRBD1. The CDR3 length is 16 residues. V shed 7 bases and J 1 base; nucleotides not matched to a gene: 8. From germline, CDR1 is MNHNY and CDR2 SVGAGI (reference sequence). This CDR3 reads CASTLRDRGANTEAFF. The CDR3 bases are TGTGCCAGCACCCTACGGGACAGGGGGGCGAACACTGAAGCTTTCTTT.

This clone was seen just once. The gene calls are TRBV18 and TRBJ2-3; D is possibly TRBD2 (6 bases). Germline V gene lookup returns CDR1 KGHSH and CDR2 LQKENI. The length of the CDR3 is 12 residues. The ends were cut back, 6 bases at V and 6 bases at J, with 10 bases in the middle. This CDR3 reads CASSLALDTQYF. CDR3 DNA sequence: TGTGCCAGCTCGCTAGCGCTGGATACGCAGTATTTT. Together with reference TRBV18 and TRBJ2-3, the CDR3 gives the full variable domain: NAGVMQNPRHLVRRRGQEARLRCSPMKGHSHVYWYRQLPEEGLKFMVYLQKENIIDESGMPKERFSAEFPKEGPSILRIQQVVRGDSAAYFCASSLALDTQYFGPGTRLTVL.

The J gene is TRBJ1-3, the V gene TRBV9; D is perhaps TRBD1 (6 bases). The CDR3 extends over 17 amino acids. Germline values: CDR1 SGDLS, CDR2 YYNGEE. V dropped 3 bases and J dropped 1 base, with 17 bases sitting between them. The CDR3 nucleotides read TGTGCCAGCAGCGACCAAAGGACAGACCAATCTGGAAACACCATATATTTT. This sequence encodes CASSDQRTDQSGNTIYF.

J is TRBJ2-7 and V is TRBV6-5; 8 nucleotides agree with TRBD2. Unmatched junction bases numbered 9, after V lost 6 bases and J lost 2 bases. The germline V gene encodes CDR1 MNHEY and CDR2 SVGAGI. The CDR3 is made up of 15 amino acids. The CDR3 coding sequence is TGTGCCAGCAGGTTGGAGCGGGGGCTCGCCTACGAGCAGTACTTC. Translating gives CASRLERGLAYEQYF.

The V gene is TRBV5-8, the J gene TRBJ2-3; 7 positions agree with TRBD1. The length of the CDR3 is 16 residues. After removal of 0 bases from V and 0 bases from J, the junction contained 4 bases not matched to a gene. The V gene's germline CDR1 is SGHTS and CDR2 YDEGEE. The CDR3 sequence is CASSLGGTASTDTQYF. CDR3 nucleotide sequence: TGTGCCAGCAGCTTGGGGGGGACAGCTAGCACAGATACGCAGTATTTT.

CDR3 bases: TGTGCCAGCAGAGCGGGGGAGACCCAGTACTTC. Protein product: CASRAGETQYF. The chain links TRBV12-3 or TRBV12-4 to TRBJ2-5; TRBD2 matches at 7 bases. V dropped 6 bases and J dropped 5; count of bases not matched to a gene: 0. The CDR3 loop spans 11 amino acids.

This clone was observed a single time. At one end, the junction sequence differs from germline, possibly due to a read error. The chain has TRBV4-2 and TRBJ1-6; D call uncertain. Germline V gene data show CDR1 as LGHNA and CDR2 as YNFKEQ. CDR3 size: 14 residues. CDR3 region: CASSQESDNSPPHF. The CDR3 nucleotides are TGTGCCAGCAGCCAAGAGAGTGATAATTCACCCCCCCACTTT.

The genes are TRBV18 and TRBJ1-6; D ambiguous. The CDR3 spans 13 residues. Per germline, CDR1 KGHSH and CDR2 LQKENI. V was pared by 2 bases and J by 9 bases, with 8 bases between. CDR3 sequence reads: CASSPSEGSPLHF. DNA for the CDR3: TGTGCCAGCTCACCAAGTGAGGGTTCACCCCTCCACTTT.

CDR3 protein: CASSSYAGEQETQYF. CDR3 in DNA: TGCGCCAGCAGCTCTTATGCGGGAGAACAAGAGACCCAGTACTTC. The rearrangement uses TRBV5-1 and TRBJ2-5, with 7 bases aligning to TRBD2. CDR1 SGHRS and CDR2 YFSETQ come from the germline V gene. CDR3 size: 15 residues. The V gene end was trimmed by 3 bases and the J gene end by 2 bases; junction bases not matched to a gene: 7.

The chain uses TRBV7-3 and TRBJ2-1, with 12 bases matching TRBD2. Germline-derived CDR1 and CDR2 are SGHTA and FQGTGA. Trimming took 2 bases from V and 4 from J; bases not matched to a gene: 15. This CDR3 contains 20 residues. This CDR3 is CASSLPGLAGTVGGYNEQFF. The DNA of the CDR3 is TGTGCCAGCAGCTTACCAGGACTAGCGGGAACGGTTGGCGGATACAATGAGCAGTTCTTC.

The rearrangement links TRBV5-6 to TRBJ2-1, with a possible D match to TRBD1 (5 bases). Germline values: CDR1 SGHDT, CDR2 YYEEEE. The CDR3 runs 14 residues. V lost 2 bases and J lost 8, with 14 bases in between. The CDR3 loop is CASSLYQGDYEQFF. CDR3 bases: TGTGCCAGCAGCTTATATCAGGGCGATTATGAGCAGTTCTTC.